Following are 21 T cell receptor beta chains from one sample sequenced in a study of cytomegalovirus exposure and HLA in healthy donors. Profiling relied on immunoSEQ multiplex PCR, and the TCRdb table lists in-frame clones only, not all of them. The sample holds fewer than 200,000 clones, roughly 90% seen once. The sequencing input was PBMCs. These TCRs come from a woman in her late teens or twenties in good health and CMV-seronegative.

CDR3 sequence: CASSQKGQGGDEAFF. DNA of the CDR3: TGCGCCAGCAGCCAAAAAGGACAGGGGGGAGATGAAGCTTTCTTT. The gene calls are TRBV4-1 and TRBJ1-1, with 10 bases identical to TRBD1. With 2 bases clipped from V and 7 bases from J, the junction kept 7 bases outside the gene matches. The V gene's germline CDR1 is MGHRA and CDR2 YSYEKL. The CDR3 runs 15 residues.

CDR3: CASSRGPAVGETQYF. The CDR3 DNA reads TGCGCCAGCAGCAGGGGGCCCGCGGTCGGGGAGACCCAGTACTTC. The V call is TRBV4-1, the J call TRBJ2-5; the match to TRBD1 covers 7 bases. The length of the CDR3 is 15 residues. V was clipped by 5 bases and J by 5 bases; unmatched bases: 11. Germline-derived CDR1 and CDR2 are MGHRA and YSYEKL.

The chain recombines TRBV5-1 with TRBJ2-7, with 8 positions matching TRBD2. V lost 3 bases, J lost 6 bases, and 8 bases stayed unmatched. This CDR3 region has 14 residues. The germline V gene has CDR1 SGHRS and CDR2 YFSETQ. The CDR3 reads CASSSLAGGGEQYF. The CDR3 DNA reads as TGCGCCAGCAGCTCCCTGGCGGGGGGTGGCGAGCAGTACTTC.

The chain has TRBV11-2 and TRBJ1-1; TRBD1 is a possible D gene (6 bases). Germline loops: CDR1 SGHAT, CDR2 FQNNGV. The length of the CDR3 is 15 residues. The V gene lost 0 bases and the J gene lost 4 bases, with 12 bases spanning the gap. The CDR3 nucleotides are TGTGCCAGCAGCTTAGAGGGGGCGAGGGGCACTGAAGCTTTCTTT. Protein: CASSLEGARGTEAFF.

This chain uses TRBV10-3 with TRBJ1-1; tentative D call: TRBD1 (6 bases). Germline-derived CDR1 and CDR2 are ENHRY and SYGVKD. The ends were cut back, 5 bases at V and 1 base at J, with 11 bases in the middle. CDR3 length equals 14 residues. In DNA, the CDR3 is TGTGCCATCAGTACAGGGCGCCCGAACACTGAAGCTTTCTTT. Encoded protein: CAISTGRPNTEAFF.

The table lists this clone with a count of one. The chain has TRBV13 and TRBJ2-1, with TRBD2 matching 14 bases. With 1 base clipped from V and 5 bases from J, the junction kept 1 base outside the gene matches. CDR1 and CDR2 (germline): PRHDT, FYEKMQ (reference sequence). CDR3 length equals 16 residues. The CDR3 reads CASSLEGLAGDNEQFF. Written as DNA, the CDR3 is TGTGCCAGCAGCTTAGAGGGACTAGCGGGAGACAATGAGCAGTTCTTC.

The J gene is TRBJ2-3, the V gene TRBV7-2; the D gene is possibly TRBD2 (5 bases). V lost 1 base, J lost 3 bases, and 11 bases lay in between. The germline V gene encodes CDR1 SGHTA and CDR2 FQGNSA. The CDR3 length is 15 residues. CDR3: CASSLVGVRTDTQYF. In DNA form, the CDR3 reads TGTGCCAGCAGCTTAGTCGGGGTTAGGACAGATACGCAGTATTTT.

The V gene is TRBV5-8, the J gene TRBJ1-2, with TRBD1 identical over 10 bases. J gave up 6 bases and V 4 bases, and 12 bases lay outside the gene matches. Per germline, CDR1 SGHTS and CDR2 YDEGEE. The CDR3 extends over 16 amino acids. The CDR3 is CASSHSGTGDRDGYTF. The CDR3 DNA is TGTGCCAGCAGCCACAGTGGGACAGGGGACCGGGATGGCTACACCTTC.

The V call is TRBV28, the J call TRBJ2-1; perhaps TRBD1 as D (6 bases). The CDR3 totals 15 residues. V dropped 5 bases and J dropped 2 bases, with 13 bases sitting between them. The germline gives CDR1 MDHEN, CDR2 SYDVKM. The CDR3 DNA sequence: TGTGCCAGCAGTGAGAGCAGGGGTGCCTACAATGAGCAGTTCTTC. This translates into CASSESRGAYNEQFF.

The V and J genes are TRBV6-1 and TRBJ2-3, with 11 bases that match TRBD2. The CDR3 covers 16 residues. With V trimmed by 3 bases and J by 0 bases, 2 bases remained unmatched. In germline, CDR1 is MNHNS, CDR2 SASEGT. CDR3 sequence reads: CASSDSSGGSTDTQYF. CDR3 DNA: TGTGCCAGCAGTGATTCTAGCGGGGGGAGCACAGATACGCAGTATTTT.

V usage is TRBV4-3 and J usage is TRBJ2-2; the match to TRBD1 covers 8 bases. Germline V lookup: CDR1 LGHNA, CDR2 YSLEER. V dropped 4 bases and J dropped 3; count of bases not matched to a gene: 4. The CDR3 spans 15 residues. The CDR3 here is CASSRGQGDTGELFF. The CDR3 DNA reads as TGCGCCAGCAGCCGAGGACAGGGAGACACCGGGGAGCTGTTTTTT.

The chain employs TRBV27 and TRBJ1-1; 8 bases align to TRBD1. Germline V lookup: CDR1 MNHEY, CDR2 SMNVEV (reference sequence). V was clipped by 5 bases and J by 1 base; unmatched bases: 6. This CDR3 comprises 15 residues. CDR3 sequence (DNA): TGTGCCAGCAGTCCTCTAGGGACAGGGAACACTGAAGCTTTCTTT. Translated, it gives CASSPLGTGNTEAFF.

The chain uses TRBV27 and TRBJ2-7, with TRBD1 matching over 7 bases. J gave up 5 bases and V 3 bases, and 1 base lay outside the gene matches. This CDR3 comprises 12 residues. CDR1 MNHEY and CDR2 SMNVEV come from the germline V gene (reference sequence). The CDR3 sequence is CASSFTGDEQYF. In DNA, the CDR3 is TGTGCCAGCAGTTTCACAGGGGACGAGCAGTACTTC.

The chain is built from TRBV30 and TRBJ1-6; D is uncertain. The CDR3 loop spans 14 amino acids. The ends were cut back, 2 bases at V and 3 bases at J, with 8 bases in the middle. Germline CDR1 and CDR2: GTSNPN and SVGIG (reference sequence). CDR3 loop: CAWSRGGYNSPLHF. CDR3 sequence (DNA): TGTGCCTGGAGTCGGGGAGGCTATAATTCACCCCTCCACTTT.

This chain joins TRBV29-1 and TRBJ2-1, with 9 bases fitting TRBD2. The CDR3 is 14 amino acids. CDR1 is SQVTM, CDR2 ANQGSEA, per germline. J gave up 0 bases and V 7 bases, and 4 bases lay outside the gene matches. CDR3 residues: CSGSGRSSYNEQFF. The DNA for the CDR3 is TGCAGCGGGAGCGGGAGGAGCTCCTACAATGAGCAGTTCTTC.

The rearrangement links TRBV7-2 to TRBJ1-5, with 7 bases fitting TRBD1. Trimming took 4 bases from V and 7 from J; bases not matched to a gene: 7. The CDR3 has 14 residues. Germline V CDR1 and CDR2: SGHTA, FQGNSA. The CDR3 region has the DNA TGTGCCAGCAGCTCGCAGGGGGTAGGGCAGCCCCAGCATTTT. Amino acids: CASSSQGVGQPQHF.

The V gene is TRBV11-3, the J gene TRBJ1-1; D remains ambiguous. This CDR3 comprises 16 residues. With 5 bases removed from V and 5 bases from J, the gap between germline ends came to 21 bases. The germline V gene has CDR1 SGHNT and CDR2 YENEEA. CDR3 sequence: CASSTIGLIGVTEAFF. DNA for the CDR3: TGTGCCAGCAGCACCATCGGGTTAATCGGGGTGACTGAAGCTTTCTTT.

This chain joins TRBV12-5 and TRBJ1-5; TRBD1 matches 8 bases. V lost 3 bases, J lost 1 base, and 2 bases stayed unmatched. This CDR3 has 15 residues. The germline gives CDR1 LGHNT, CDR2 FRNRAP. CDR3 region: CASGLGDRSNQPQHF. The CDR3 coding sequence is TGTGCTAGTGGTTTAGGGGACAGGAGCAATCAGCCCCAGCATTTT.

The chain carries TRBV4-1 and TRBJ1-2, with a possible D match to TRBD1 (5 bases). The V gene's germline CDR1 is MGHRA and CDR2 YSYEKL. V shed 4 bases and J shed 5 bases, with 8 bases lying between them. CDR3 length equals 12 residues. The DNA of the CDR3 is TGCGCCAGCAGCCCCACAGGATATGGCTACACCTTC. This codes for CASSPTGYGYTF.

The chain employs TRBV7-9 and TRBJ2-3; the D is unclear. The CDR3 loop spans 18 amino acids. Germline CDR1 and CDR2: SEHNR and FQNEAQ (reference sequence). V was cut by 6 bases and J by 5 bases, with 27 bases left in between. The CDR3 DNA reads as TGTGCCAGCAGTTCGATAAGCCGTTCTGAGCGTCTGGGAGATACGCAGTATTTT. Translation gives CASSSISRSERLGDTQYF.

The chain carries TRBV5-6 and TRBJ2-7, with TRBD2 matching 9 bases. V gave up 7 bases and J gave up 0 bases; unmatched junction bases: 5. Germline CDR1 reads SGHDT; CDR2 reads YYEEEE. The CDR3 extends over 14 amino acids. The CDR3 is CASGTSWSSYEQYF. As DNA, the CDR3 is TGTGCCAGCGGGACTAGCTGGAGCTCCTACGAGCAGTACTTC.